This T cell receptor beta chain was captured in a study of cytomegalovirus exposure and HLA in healthy donors (dated by TCRdb to 2015 to 2018). Regarding the complete study: A later analysis indicated that the 95 to 150 validation repertoires were generated on the platform also employed for the 600 to 750 repertoires of the first cohort. The study aimed to test whether cataloging public T cell receptors could reveal signatures of past pathogen exposure. A separate validation cohort of about 110 different subjects was used in addition to the roughly 620-subject first cohort. The study combined high-throughput TCR immunosequencing, statistical association of individual TCRs with disease status, and machine learning to predict cytomegalovirus infection status.

The donors were included in the validation cohort of some 120 subjects, a group kept apart from the 666-subject first cohort. Details on this clone: Its target antigen remains unknown. At one boundary the junction diverges from the germline segment, which might be a read error.

On the study overall, not on this receptor specifically: A later analysis found that TCRs clustered in the first cohort also tended to co-occur in the roughly 120 validation repertoires, with 94% of cluster scores above 0. While some public TCRs were present in many individuals, most TCR sequences turned up only very rarely across donors. A later analysis had no HLA typing for the validation cohort, so co-occurrence there was scored across all 130 or so repertoires. In vitro tests confirmed that a few of the cytomegalovirus-associated TCR beta chains recognize cytomegalovirus antigens. The authors suggested that the approach could potentially be generalized to other disease states and immunological phenotypes. The study listed 150 to 200 TCR beta chains as associated with cytomegalovirus. The classifier was reported to diagnose cytomegalovirus status with high specificity and sensitivity in both the original and validation cohorts.

Libraries came from the immunoSEQ multiplex PCR assay. Concerning the study's data processing: A statistical classification framework was developed to diagnose cytomegalovirus status using the catalog of TCR beta chain sequences. TCRdb retrieved this table from immuneACCESS and kept in-frame rearrangements only. Not all clones are present; in checked studies, unresolved V genes account for under half, and no reason is known for the remainder. V and J calls and clone size are those listed in that table; D and trimming were worked out from the DNA. The sample records around 98,000 clones, roughly 84% of which are singletons. Of the sample, 6% to 6.5% is held by the ten largest clones. Including cysteine and phenylalanine, the CDR3 has 15 amino acids. Only the CDR3 part of the read is kept: 45 bases, read in frame from the first base. The germline V gene provides CDR1 LGHNA and CDR2 YNFKEQ.

Recombination linked TRBV4-2 to TRBJ2-1; a stretch of 10 junction bases matches TRBD2. The source of this sequence is a young man in good health and CMV-seropositive. Sequencing was performed on PBMCs. The encoded CDR3 is CANSQAPAGGEEQFF. The DNA reads as follows: TGTGCCAACAGCCAAGCTCCAGCGGGGGGGGAGGAGCAGTTCTTC.